The next 5 T cell receptor beta chains were all read from a single sample in a study of graft-versus-host responses after intestinal transplantation. The protocol was immunoSEQ multiplex PCR, while the TCRdb copy is restricted to in-frame clones and leaves out a portion. The data contain tens of thousands of clones, roughly nine tenths of them singletons. These receptors have no identified antigens. Material: unstimulated CD8+ T cells sorted from spleen or lymph node cells, obtained before intestinal transplant. The receptors stem from a human donor who received an intestinal transplant.

The J gene is TRBJ1-2, the V gene TRBV29-1; TRBD1 matches 9 bases. Germline CDR1 and CDR2: SQVTM and ANQGSEA. Losses at the gene ends were 7 bases for V and 1 base for J; bases not matched to a gene: 7. This CDR3 has 14 amino acids. The CDR3 region is CSAVTGGSNYGYTF. DNA for the CDR3: TGCAGCGCAGTTACAGGGGGCAGTAACTATGGCTACACCTTC.

This chain uses TRBV6-6 with TRBJ2-1; weak D call: TRBD2 (5 bases). Trimming took off 5 bases at V and 15 bases at J, with 17 bases between the two ends. This CDR3 contains 12 residues. Germline-derived CDR1 and CDR2 are MNHNY and SVGAGI (reference sequence). The CDR3 sequence: CASSIELQRWFF. CDR3 in DNA: TGTGCCAGCAGTATCGAATTACAGCGGTGGTTCTTC.

V is TRBV19 and J is TRBJ2-7; 8 nucleotides match TRBD1. Germline assignment: CDR1 LNHDA and CDR2 SQIVND (reference sequence). The CDR3 has 15 amino acids. V lost 1 base, J lost 1 base, and 3 bases stayed unmatched. CDR3 region: CASSIGTGNSYEQYF. CDR3 DNA sequence: TGTGCCAGTAGTATAGGGACAGGGAATTCCTACGAGCAGTACTTC. The whole variable domain, remainder taken from reference TRBV19 and TRBJ2-7, is DGGITQSPKYLFRKEGQNVTLSCEQNLNHDAMYWYRQDPGQGLRLIYYSQIVNDFQKGDIAEGYSVSREKKESFPLTVTSAQKNPTAFYLCASSIGTGNSYEQYFGPGTRLTVT.

This sequence joins TRBV19 and TRBJ2-5; possibly TRBD2 for D (6 bases). CDR3 length equals 15 residues. Germline-derived CDR1 and CDR2 are LNHDA and SQIVND (reference sequence). Trimming left V 3 bases short and J 2 bases short, with 13 bases between. The CDR3 is CASSIEWGVQETQYF. The CDR3 region has the DNA TGTGCCAGTAGTATTGAATGGGGGGTTCAAGAGACCCAGTACTTC. The variable domain in full, with the rest retrieved from reference TRBV19 and TRBJ2-5, is DGGITQSPKYLFRKEGQNVTLSCEQNLNHDAMYWYRQDPGQGLRLIYYSQIVNDFQKGDIAEGYSVSREKKESFPLTVTSAQKNPTAFYLCASSIEWGVQETQYFGPGTRLLVL.

The chain recombines TRBV6-5 with TRBJ1-5, with D maybe TRBD1 (5 bases). This CDR3 is built from 12 residues. V shed 4 bases and J shed 9 bases, with 10 bases lying between them. Germline lookup yields CDR1 MNHEY and CDR2 SVGAGI. The DNA of the CDR3 is TGTGCCAGCAGTTTACCCGGGGGGCCCCAGCATTTT. Its translation is CASSLPGGPQHF.